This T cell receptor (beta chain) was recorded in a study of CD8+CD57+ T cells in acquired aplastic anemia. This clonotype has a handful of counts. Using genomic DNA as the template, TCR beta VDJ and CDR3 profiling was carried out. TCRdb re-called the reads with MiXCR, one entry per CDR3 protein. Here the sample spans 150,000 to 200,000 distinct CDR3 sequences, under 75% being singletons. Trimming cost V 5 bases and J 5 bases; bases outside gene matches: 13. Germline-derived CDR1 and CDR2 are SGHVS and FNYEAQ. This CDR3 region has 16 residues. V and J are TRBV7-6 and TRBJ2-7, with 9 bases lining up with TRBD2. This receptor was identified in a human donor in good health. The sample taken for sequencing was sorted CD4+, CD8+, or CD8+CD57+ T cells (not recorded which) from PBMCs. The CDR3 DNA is TGTGCCAGCAGCCCACTTGGTAGCGGGAGTGCCAACGAGCAGTACTTC. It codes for CASSPLGSGSANEQYF.